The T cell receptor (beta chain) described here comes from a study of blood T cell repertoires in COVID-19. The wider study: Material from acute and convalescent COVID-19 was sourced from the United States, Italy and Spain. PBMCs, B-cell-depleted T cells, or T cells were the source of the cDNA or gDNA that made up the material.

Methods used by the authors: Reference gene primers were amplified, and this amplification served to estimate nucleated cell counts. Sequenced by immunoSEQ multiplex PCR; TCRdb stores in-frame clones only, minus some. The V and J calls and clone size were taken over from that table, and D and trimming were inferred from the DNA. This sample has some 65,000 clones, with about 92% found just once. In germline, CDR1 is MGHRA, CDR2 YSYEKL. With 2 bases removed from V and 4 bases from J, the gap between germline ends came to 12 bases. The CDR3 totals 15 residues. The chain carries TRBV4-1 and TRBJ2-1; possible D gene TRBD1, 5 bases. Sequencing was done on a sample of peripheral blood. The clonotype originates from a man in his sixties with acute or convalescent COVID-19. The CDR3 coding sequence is TGCGCCAGCAGCCAAATTCCTACAGGTTACAATGAGCAGTTCTTC. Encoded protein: CASSQIPTGYNEQFF.